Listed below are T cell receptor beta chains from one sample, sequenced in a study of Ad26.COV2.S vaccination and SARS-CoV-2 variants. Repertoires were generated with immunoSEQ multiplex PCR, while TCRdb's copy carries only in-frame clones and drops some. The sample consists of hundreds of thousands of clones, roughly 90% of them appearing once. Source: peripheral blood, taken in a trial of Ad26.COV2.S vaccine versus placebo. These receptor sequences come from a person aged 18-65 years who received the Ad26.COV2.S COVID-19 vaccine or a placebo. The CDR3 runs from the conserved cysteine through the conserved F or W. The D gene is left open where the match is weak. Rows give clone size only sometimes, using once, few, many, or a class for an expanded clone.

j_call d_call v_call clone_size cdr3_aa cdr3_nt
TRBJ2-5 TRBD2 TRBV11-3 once CASSSGLAGEETQYF TGTGCCAGCAGTTCCGGGCTAGCGGGAGAAGAGACCCAGTACTTC
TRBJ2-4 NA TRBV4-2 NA CASSQDGSSTAKNIQYF TGTGCCAGCAGCCAAGATGGGTCTAGCACGGCCAAAAACATTCAGTACTTC
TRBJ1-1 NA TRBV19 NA CASSRYPF TGTGCCAGTAGTCGCTACCCCTTT
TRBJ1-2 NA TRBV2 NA CASSEVGGYGYTF TGTGCCAGCAGTGAAGTTGGGGGATATGGCTACACCTTC
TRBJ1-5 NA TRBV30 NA CAWSVGIYSNQPQHF TGTGCCTGGAGTGTGGGAATTTATAGCAATCAGCCCCAGCATTTT
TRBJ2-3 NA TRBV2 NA CASSPSSTDTQYF TGTGCCAGCAGTCCTTCAAGCACAGATACGCAGTATTTT
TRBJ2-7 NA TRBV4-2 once CASSQGTASYEQYF TGTGCCAGCAGCCAAGGGACAGCCTCCTACGAGCAGTACTTC
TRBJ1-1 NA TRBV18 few CASSPETVYTEAFF TGTGCCAGCTCACCGGAGACCGTATACACTGAAGCTTTCTTT
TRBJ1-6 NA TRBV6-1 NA CASSGRRSSYNSPLHF TGTGCCAGCAGTGGACGGAGGAGCTCCTATAATTCACCCCTCCACTTT
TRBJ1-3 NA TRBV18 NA CASSPPNGGFGNTIYF TGTGCCAGCTCACCACCCAACGGGGGGTTCGGAAACACCATATATTTT
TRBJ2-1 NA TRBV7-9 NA CASSLALLPNEQFF TGTGCCAGCAGCCTCGCCCTGCTGCCCAATGAGCAGTTCTTC
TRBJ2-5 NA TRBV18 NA CASSAPPQETQYF TGTGCCAGCTCAGCGCCTCCCCAAGAGACCCAGTACTTC
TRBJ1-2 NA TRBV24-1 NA CATSDQNYGYTF TGTGCCACCAGTGATCAAAACTATGGCTACACCTTC
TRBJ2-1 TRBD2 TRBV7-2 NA CASSFGLAGGNEQFF TGTGCCAGCAGCTTCGGACTAGCGGGGGGAAATGAGCAGTTCTTC
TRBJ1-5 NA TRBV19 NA CASSIPTGRGQPQHF TGTGCCAGTAGTATCCCGACTGGAAGGGGACAGCCCCAGCATTTT
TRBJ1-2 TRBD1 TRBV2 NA CASSRQGVGGYTF TGTGCCAGCAGCCGACAGGGGGTCGGGGGCTACACCTTC
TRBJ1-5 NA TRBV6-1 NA CASSEARPRNQPQHF TGTGCCAGCAGTGAAGCGAGGCCGCGGAATCAGCCCCAGCATTTT
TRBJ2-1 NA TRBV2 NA CASSALVEQFF TGTGCCAGCAGTGCTTTGGTTGAGCAGTTCTTC
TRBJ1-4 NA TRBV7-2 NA CASSLGGRVAEKLFF TGTGCCAGCAGCTTAGGTGGCAGGGTGGCGGAAAAACTGTTTTTT
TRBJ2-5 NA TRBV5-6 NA CASSLVSRGETQYF TGTGCCAGCAGCTTGGTCTCCCGGGGGGAGACCCAGTACTTC
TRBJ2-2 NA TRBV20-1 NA CSACEFTGELFF TGCAGTGCTTGTGAATTCACCGGGGAGCTGTTTTTT
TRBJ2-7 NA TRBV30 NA CAWSARARRRVEQYF TGTGCCTGGAGCGCTCGGGCACGGAGGAGGGTCGAGCAGTACTTC
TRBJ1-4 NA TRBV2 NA CASKDGLRQENEKLFF TGTGCCAGCAAGGACGGCCTCCGTCAAGAGAATGAAAAACTGTTTTTT
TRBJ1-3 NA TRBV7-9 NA CASSQNSPNSGNTIYF TGTGCCAGCAGCCAGAACAGCCCCAACTCTGGAAACACCATATATTTT
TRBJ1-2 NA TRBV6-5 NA CASSYSRHGRGYGYTF TGTGCCAGCAGTTACTCCCGACACGGCAGAGGCTATGGCTACACCTTC